This T cell receptor beta chain was documented in a study of blood T cell repertoires in COVID-19. Sequenced by immunoSEQ multiplex PCR; TCRdb stores in-frame clones only, minus some. The data contain 250,000 to 300,000 clones, under 90% of them singletons. CDR1 and CDR2 (germline): MNHEY, SMNVEV (reference sequence). V was clipped by 6 bases and J by 0 bases; unmatched bases: 6. The CDR3 contains 15 residues. Sequenced material: PBMCs or T cells enriched from blood (not recorded which). This clonotype was sampled from a woman aged 45 to 65 who had been exposed to COVID-19. V and J are TRBV27 and TRBJ1-1; TRBD1 aligns across 8 bases. The CDR3 region has the DNA TGTGCCAGCAGCCACCGACAGGGGATGAACACTGAAGCTTTCTTT. This sequence encodes CASSHRQGMNTEAFF.